This T cell receptor beta chain comes out of a study of T cells expressing NK-cell markers. Overall study context: HCMV seropositivity characterized seven of the eight sequenced donors, and seronegativity one.

As to this clonotype: Its antigen is currently unknown.

Study results and caveats: The same clonotypes also predominated in the CD3+CD56-NKG2C+ fraction of a few donors. Expanded clones of NKG2C+ T cells had an unclear HCMV specificity.

Each CDR3 protein gets one entry in TCRdb, which reprocessed the 5' RACE reads and gives no DNA. The sample's table shows roughly 160,000 distinct CDR3 sequences. The CDR3 runs to 16 residues. CDR1 and CDR2 from the germline V gene are SGHRS and YFSETQ. The specimen sequenced was blood T cells: a sorted CD56 or NKG2C T cell subset, CD4+ or CD8+ T cells, or bulk PBMC T cells (not recorded which). The V gene is TRBV5-1, the J gene TRBJ2-1; TCRdb's D call of TRBD2 is untestable without DNA. The sequence was obtained from a woman between 18 and 70 years old in good health. This CDR3 reads CASSLLGQSSYNEQFF. The variable domain in full, with the rest retrieved from reference TRBV5-1 and TRBJ2-1, is KAGVTQTPRYLIKTRGQQVTLSCSPISGHRSVSWYQQTPGQGLQFLFEYFSETQRNKGNFPGRFSGRQFSNSRSEMNVSTLELGDSALYLCASSLLGQSSYNEQFFGPGTRLTVL.